The present T cell receptor (beta chain) was sequenced within a study of T cells expressing NK-cell markers (dated by TCRdb to about 2020). Some background on the complete study: Seven or eight donors provided sorted CD3+CD56+NKG2C+, CD3+CD56+NKG2C- and CD3+CD56-NKG2C+ T-cell subsets, whose TCR beta-chain repertoires were profiled. Among the eight sequenced donors, only one was HCMV-seronegative, while the other seven were HCMV-seropositive. The eight sequenced donors were randomly selected healthy volunteers, three men and five women. Libraries were sequenced as 2 x 150 bp reads on Illumina HiSeq 2000/2500, MiSeq or NextSeq.

A commercial ELISA kit detecting HCMV-specific IgG in serum was used to determine HCMV serostatus. Peripheral blood mononuclear cells were isolated from blood by Ficoll density gradient centrifugation. Overall study results and their limits: Whether the expanded NKG2C-expressing T cell clones were specific for HCMV antigens remained unclear. In over 5 donors, the dominant CD3+CD56+NKG2C+ clonotypes were among the top 10 CD8+ clonotypes and accounted for about 1.0-7.0% of CD8+ T cells. Those dominant clonotypes were again the most abundant among CD3+CD56-NKG2C+ cells in a few donors, at about 28.3-65%.

In regard to this clonotype: This receptor's antigen is unknown.

The CDR1 and CDR2 encoded by the germline V gene (reference sequence) are DFQATT and SNEGSKA. The CDR3, from cysteine to phenylalanine, totals 12 residues. No DNA accompanies this entry. Sequencing relied on an Illumina HiSeq 2000. 5'RACE template switching, by which a universal primer site and unique molecular identifiers were added, was used to make TCR beta cDNA libraries. Synthesis of cDNA was primed from the TCR beta constant segment and was followed by two consecutive PCR amplification steps. On the study's bioinformatics: MIGEC handled demultiplexing of the reads and grouping by UMI, while MiTCR was used to assemble and quantify clonotypes. Only TCR cDNA sequences supported by at least two reads were kept to exclude erroneous sequences. The tcR package was used for downstream repertoire analysis, with clonotypes matched between fractions based on CDR3 nucleotide sequence plus V segment. Antigen specificity was annotated against VDJdb with VDJmatch, allowing one amino acid substitution in CDR3. TCRdb reprocessed the sequencing reads and holds a single record per CDR3 protein sequence, with no DNA. The V and J calls were not made by the authors but by TCRdb's processing. The sample's clone listing holds some 600,000 distinct CDR3 sequences. The ten largest clones capture approximately 4% of the sample.

The source is a man aged 18 to 35 in good health. Donor details come from another sample of the same person, matched by shared clones. The source material was blood T cells: a sorted CD56 or NKG2C T cell subset, CD4+ or CD8+ T cells, or bulk PBMC T cells (not recorded which). Here the chain combines TRBV20-1 and TRBJ2-4; as DNA is missing, the TRBD1 call by TCRdb cannot be tested. The CDR3 reads as follows: CSASLRDDIQYF.